This T cell receptor (beta chain) stems from a study of T cell responses to AZD1222 COVID-19 vaccine. Study findings and constraints: Repertoire collection took place solely once the T cell response had peaked. A mostly white British donor set with more females was recruited, and clonal diversity was possibly underestimated. Baseline testing showed seropositivity in only six AZD1222 recipients.

V was trimmed by 1 base and J by 4 bases, leaving 7 bases between them. There are 13 residues in the CDR3. CDR1 SGHDN and CDR2 FVKESK come from the germline V gene. Produced via immunoSEQ multiplex PCR; TCRdb's table is partial and in-frame only. The sample consists of 86,000 or so clones, almost 90% of them appearing once. Second doses at about 4 or about 12 weeks were pooled. This clone came up a few times. Its antigen is not known. The receptor comes from an adult who received the AZD1222 COVID-19 vaccine. Source: peripheral blood, taken 28 days after the second AZD1222 dose. The chain joins TRBV14 to TRBJ1-2; D is unclear. The CDR3, as DNA: TGTGCCAGCAGCCAAGTACTGCGCTATGGCTACACCTTC. Translating gives CASSQVLRYGYTF.